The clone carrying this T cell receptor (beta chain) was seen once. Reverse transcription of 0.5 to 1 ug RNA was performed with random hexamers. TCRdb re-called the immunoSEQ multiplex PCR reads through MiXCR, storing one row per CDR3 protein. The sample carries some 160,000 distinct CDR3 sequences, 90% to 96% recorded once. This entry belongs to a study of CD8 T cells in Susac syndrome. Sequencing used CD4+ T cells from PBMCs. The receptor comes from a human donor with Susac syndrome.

CDR3 amino acids: CASRATSGSLNTQYF. The CDR3 nucleotides are TGTGCCAGCAGGGCGACTAGCGGGAGTCTGAATACGCAGTATTTT. The chain carries TRBV12-3 or TRBV12-4 and TRBJ2-3, with 12 nucleotides matching TRBD2. Unmatched junction bases numbered 8, after V lost 6 bases and J lost 7 bases. The CDR3 is 15 residues long.